The 16 T cell receptor beta chains listed next were all sequenced from one sample in a study of blood T cell repertoires in COVID-19. Clones were read by immunoSEQ multiplex PCR, and TCRdb kept only the in-frame ones, dropping some. Found here are around 280,000 clones, 88% of them singletons; the top ten hold 10% to 12%. Sequenced input: peripheral blood. These receptors were taken from a woman aged 25 to 39 with COVID-19, enrolled during active disease.

The V gene is TRBV4-1, the J gene TRBJ2-5, with TRBD2 matching over 7 bases. The germline gives CDR1 MGHRA, CDR2 YSYEKL. The V gene end was trimmed by 0 bases and the J gene end by 2 bases; junction bases not matched to a gene: 9. The length of the CDR3 is 17 residues. CDR3 residues: CASSQDGAGASQETQYF. The CDR3 bases are TGCGCCAGCAGCCAAGATGGGGCGGGAGCCTCTCAAGAGACCCAGTACTTC.

This clone was counted between two and nine times. J is TRBJ1-2 and V is TRBV21-1; the table calls TRBD1, which could not be checked here. TRBV21-1 is assigned pseudogene status. The CDR3 spans 17 residues. This chain's CDR3 is CASSKGRDRGVLYGYTF. The DNA of the CDR3 is TGTGCCAGCAGCAAAGGTAGAGACAGGGGGGTCCTCTATGGCTACACCTTC.

The V call is TRBV15, the J call TRBJ2-2; 7 bases map to TRBD1. Germline CDR1 reads LNHNV; CDR2 reads YYDKDF (reference sequence). This CDR3 has 15 amino acids. Losses at the gene ends were 5 bases for V and 1 base for J; bases not matched to a gene: 4. In DNA, the CDR3 is TGTGCCACCAGCCCCCGGACAGGGAACACCGGGGAGCTGTTTTTT. Translation gives CATSPRTGNTGELFF.

CDR3 coding DNA: TGCAGTGCTGAACAGGGTTACACCATATATTTT. It is translated as CSAEQGYTIYF. The gene calls are TRBV20-1 and TRBJ1-3; D might be TRBD1 (6 bases). The CDR3 covers 11 residues. Germline V gives CDR1 DFQATT, CDR2 SNEGSKA (reference sequence). V dropped 5 bases and J dropped 8 bases, with 10 bases sitting between them.

The chain employs TRBV21-1 and TRBJ2-7; the D call in the table, TRBD1, was not verified against the DNA. TRBV21-1 is a pseudogene segment. The CDR3 totals 22 residues. The CDR3 reads CASSKALLRGSFRDTLIYEQYF. The CDR3 bases are TGTGCCAGCAGCAAAGCGCTTCTTAGGGGGAGCTTTCGGGACACGCTAATCTACGAGCAGTACTTC.

The chain combines TRBV2 with TRBJ1-1; D is possibly TRBD1 (5 bases). V was pared by 7 bases and J by 2 bases, with 17 bases between. The CDR3 loop spans 15 amino acids. Germline assignment: CDR1 SNHLY and CDR2 FYNNEI. CDR3 sequence (DNA): TGTGCCAGCATCATAAGGGGAGGGAGAAACACTGAAGCTTTCTTT. Amino acids: CASIIRGGRNTEAFF.

This clone was seen only once. The chain has TRBV10-3 and TRBJ2-2; 7 positions agree with TRBD1. In germline, CDR1 is ENHRY, CDR2 SYGVKD. This CDR3 spans 16 amino acids. Losses at the gene ends were 5 bases for V and 0 bases for J; bases not matched to a gene: 6. CDR3 protein: CAISITGAANTGELFF. The CDR3, as DNA: TGTGCCATCAGTATAACAGGGGCGGCGAACACCGGGGAGCTGTTTTTT.

The chain joins TRBV12-3 or TRBV12-4 to TRBJ2-2; no clear D. The V end was cut by 10 bases, the J end by 2 bases, with 11 bases between. CDR3 size: 13 residues. The CDR3: CAIRGANTGELFF. The CDR3 region has the DNA TGTGCCATCCGAGGCGCTAACACCGGGGAGCTGTTTTTT.

Only a few counts were recorded for this clone. CDR3 protein: CASRRQIRNTEAFF. CDR3 sequence (DNA): TGTGCCAGCAGACGACAGATCCGGAACACTGAAGCTTTCTTT. V gene TRBV28 combines with J gene TRBJ1-1, with D possibly being TRBD1 (5 bases). Germline V lookup: CDR1 MDHEN, CDR2 SYDVKM. Deletions cut 6 bases from V and 1 base from J, with 12 bases between. This CDR3 region has 14 residues.

This sequence joins TRBV3-1 (or the pseudogene TRBV3-2) and TRBJ1-3, with TRBD1 as a possible D gene (6 bases). The ends were cut back, 4 bases at V and 4 bases at J, with 14 bases in the middle. The CDR3 totals 15 residues. Germline V gene data show CDR1 as LGHDT and CDR2 as YNNKEL (reference sequence). CDR3: CASSLGQLYGNTIYF. The CDR3 bases are TGTGCCAGCAGCCTTGGACAGCTTTACGGAAACACCATATATTTT.

The rearrangement links TRBV5-6 to TRBJ2-3, with TRBD2 matching over 9 bases. The germline gives CDR1 SGHDT, CDR2 YYEEEE. The CDR3 runs 18 residues. V dropped 0 bases and J dropped 0; count of bases not matched to a gene: 8. This chain's CDR3 is CASSLVAGDLSSTDTQYF. The CDR3 coding sequence is TGTGCCAGCAGCTTGGTAGCGGGAGACCTTTCTAGCACAGATACGCAGTATTTT. Full variable domain (rest looked up from reference TRBV5-6 and TRBJ2-3): DAGVTQSPTHLIKTRGQQVTLRCSPKSGHDTVSWYQQALGQGPQFIFQYYEEEERQRGNFPDRFSGHQFPNYSSELNVNALLLGDSALYLCASSLVAGDLSSTDTQYFGPGTRLTVL.

This chain joins TRBV7-2 and TRBJ1-1; 11 nucleotides match TRBD1. Trimming cost V 5 bases and J 4 bases; bases outside gene matches: 6. The CDR3 extends over 15 amino acids. CDR1 SGHTA and CDR2 FQGNSA come from the germline V gene. The CDR3 DNA sequence: TGTGCCAGCAGCAGGGGGACAGGGGGAGGCACTGAAGCTTTCTTT. Its translation: CASSRGTGGGTEAFF.

The chain links TRBV28 to TRBJ1-4, with TRBD1 matching over 10 bases. CDR1 and CDR2 from the germline V gene are MDHEN and SYDVKM. The V gene end was trimmed by 3 bases and the J gene end by 7 bases; junction bases not matched to a gene: 8. The CDR3 is made up of 16 amino acids. CDR3 amino acids: CASSLGRQGAREKLFF. The CDR3 DNA follows: TGTGCCAGCAGTTTGGGAAGACAGGGGGCGCGTGAAAAACTGTTTTTT. The variable domain in full, with the rest retrieved from reference TRBV28 and TRBJ1-4, is DVKVTQSSRYLVKRTGEKVFLECVQDMDHENMFWYRQDPGLGLRLIYFSYDVKMKEKGDIPEGYSVSREKKERFSLILESASTNQTSMYLCASSLGRQGAREKLFFGSGTQLSVL.

CDR3 nucleotides: TGCGCCAGCAGCCAGTTCCAGGGGGGTAATTCACCCCTCCACTTT. Its protein product is CASSQFQGGNSPLHF. This chain links TRBV4-3 with TRBJ1-6, with 7 bases aligning to TRBD1. The CDR3 extends over 15 amino acids. V shed 3 bases, J shed 6 bases, and the junction held 5 bases outside the gene matches. Germline V CDR1 and CDR2: LGHNA, YSLEER.

The chain joins TRBV9 to TRBJ2-2; TRBD2 matches at 8 bases. The CDR3 is made up of 16 amino acids. Per germline, CDR1 SGDLS and CDR2 YYNGEE. The junction had 7 bases not matched to a gene; V was cut back by 3 bases and J by 3 bases. The CDR3: CASSGPGGVDTGELFF. CDR3 coding DNA: TGTGCCAGCAGCGGGCCCGGGGGGGTCGACACCGGGGAGCTGTTTTTT.

V gene TRBV5-4 combines with J gene TRBJ1-1, with 8 bases that match TRBD1. Germline V gene lookup returns CDR1 SGHNT and CDR2 YYREEE (reference sequence). V dropped 4 bases and J dropped 1; count of bases not matched to a gene: 12. CDR3 size: 17 residues. DNA of the CDR3: TGTGCCAGCAGCGGGATTCCGGGACAGGTGACGAACACTGAAGCTTTCTTT. Its translation is CASSGIPGQVTNTEAFF.